This TCR beta chain was found in a study of STAT5B mutations in CD4+ large granular lymphocyte leukemia. Background on the study: The CDR3 'QG' motif was associated with a particular HLA allele among healthy donors. Findings of the study overall: No patients shared main leukemic clonotypes, though around 25% appeared at low frequency elsewhere. Top patient clones used TRBV06 genes more often: 8/27 versus 2/35 in controls.

As concerns this clone: The antigen is undetermined.

Germline CDR1 and CDR2: SGHRS and YFSETQ. The J segment lost 7 bases and the V segment lost 3 bases, leaving 9 bases of the junction unmatched. This CDR3 contains 14 residues. Measured with immunoSEQ multiplex PCR; TCRdb has only the in-frame clones, and not every one. Here the sample spans around 33,000 clones, approximately 88% being singletons. The chain is built from TRBV5-1 and TRBJ2-7; TRBD2 matches 8 bases. The sequence was obtained from a human donor in good health. Sample: CD4+ T cells from blood buffy coats. The CDR3 is CASSSGTSRVEQYF. Here the CDR3 DNA reads TGCGCCAGCAGCTCCGGGACTAGTCGTGTAGAGCAGTACTTC.